This T cell receptor beta chain was sequenced for a study of blood T cell repertoires in COVID-19 (TCRdb year 2020). About the study as a whole: Samples covering the acute and convalescent phases of COVID-19 were provided by collaborators in the United States, Italy and Spain. The samples were drawn from two sources: the first 160 participants of the ongoing ImmuneRACE study, and over 1,000 subjects contributed by 6 global collaborators. Subjects who had been exposed to COVID-19, were actively infected with it, or had recovered from it provided the deeply sampled blood TCRbeta repertoires that made up the dataset. The material from the prospective study consisted of cDNA or gDNA derived from T cells, B-cell-depleted T cells, or PBMCs. The sample metadata nearly always contained a de-identified subject ID, COVID-19 status, age in years and sex. Where HLA class I and class II types were available, the types were taken from metadata supplied by the sample provider, not from assay-based typing. The repertoires were released in a freely available public database meant as a resource for research on the immune response to SARS-CoV-2.

TCRbeta CDR3 regions were amplified from genomic DNA by means of the immunoSEQ Assay, a bias-controlled multiplex PCR. The original pipeline was this. Nucleated cell counts per sample were estimated from amplification of reference gene primers within the assay. To quantify the absolute abundance of each unique TCRbeta CDR3 rearrangement, sequence reads were collapsed and filtered. Productive Simpson clonality was computed per sample as the square root of Simpson's diversity index over productive rearrangements. Sourced from immuneACCESS, this table was stored by TCRdb with only in-frame sequences that have V and J called. A share of the clones is absent; for the studies checked, an unresolved V gene accounts for under half, and the remainder has no known explanation. V, J and clone size reflect that table, while D and trimming were determined from the DNA. Across this sample there are about 130,000 clones, with approximately 80% seen only once. 3% to 3.5% of the sample is taken by the ten largest.

Whole blood was collected in K2EDTA tubes by collaborating institutions according to the institutions' own protocols. Collaborator samples were shipped for TCRbeta analysis as frozen whole blood, isolated PBMCs, or DNA extracted from either sample type. Worth noting for this clone: Its antigen target is currently unknown. The record has no base qualities; no much larger clone is one base away.

The CDR3 runs 14 residues from the cysteine to the phenylalanine. The read is trimmed to its CDR3 DNA, 42 bases read in frame from base 1. V is reduced by 1 base and J by 11 bases, leaving a spacing of 17 bases between them. Reading the germline V gene gives CDR1 MNHNS and CDR2 SASEGT. General findings and caveats noted by the study authors: The amount of clinical and demographic metadata varied by source and participant and was provided uncurated.

The clonotype originates from an elderly woman with acute or convalescent COVID-19. The sequencing input was peripheral blood. The rearranged chain carries TRBV6-1 and TRBJ1-1, and possibly TRBD1, on 5 matching bases. The DNA sequence is as follows: TGTGCCAGCAGTGAAGGAAGGGGCGAGGTGGGGGCTTTCTTT. Translated, it gives CASSEGRGEVGAFF.